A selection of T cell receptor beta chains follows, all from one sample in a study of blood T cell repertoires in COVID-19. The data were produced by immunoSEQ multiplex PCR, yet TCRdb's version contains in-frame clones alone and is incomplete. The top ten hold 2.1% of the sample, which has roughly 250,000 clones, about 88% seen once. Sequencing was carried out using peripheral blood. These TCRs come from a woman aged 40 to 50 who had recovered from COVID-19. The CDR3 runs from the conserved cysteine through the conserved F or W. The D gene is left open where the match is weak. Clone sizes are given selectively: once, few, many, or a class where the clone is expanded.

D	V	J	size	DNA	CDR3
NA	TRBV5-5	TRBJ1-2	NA	TGTGCCAGCAGCTTGCAAAACACTAACTATGGCTACACCTTC	CASSLQNTNYGYTF
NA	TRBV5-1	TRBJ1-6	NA	TGCGCCAGCAGCTTGGATGGGGCGCGTTCACCCCTCCACTTT	CASSLDGARSPLHF
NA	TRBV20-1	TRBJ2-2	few	TGCAGTGCTAGTGAACGACAGGTTAGGGGCACCGGGGAGCTGTTTTTT	CSASERQVRGTGELFF
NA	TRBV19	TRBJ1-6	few	TGTGCCAGTAGTATAGACCGGGGGAGATCACCCCTCCACTTT	CASSIDRGRSPLHF
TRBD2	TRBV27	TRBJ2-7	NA	TGTGCCAGCAGTTCTACCACCCGACTAGCGGGAGGATCCGGCGAGCAGTACTTC	CASSSTTRLAGGSGEQYF
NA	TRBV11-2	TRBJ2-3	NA	TGTGCCAGCAGCTTCAACACAGATACGCAGTATTTT	CASSFNTDTQYF
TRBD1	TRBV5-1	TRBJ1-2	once	TGCGCCAGCAGCCTCGGGACAGGGTGGGGGTATGGCTACACCTTC	CASSLGTGWGYGYTF
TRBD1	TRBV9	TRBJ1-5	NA	TGTGCCAGCAGCGTAGGGGAGGGCGGACAGGGGGCAAAGCCCCAGCATTTT	CASSVGEGGQGAKPQHF
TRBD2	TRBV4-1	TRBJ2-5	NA	TGCGCCAGCAGCCAAGGGAGGACTAGCGGGATGGAGACCCAGTACTTC	CASSQGRTSGMETQYF
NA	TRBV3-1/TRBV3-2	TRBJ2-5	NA	TGTGCCAGCAGCCAAGTACTGACCCAGTACTTC	CASSQVLTQYF
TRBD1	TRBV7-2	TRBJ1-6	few	TGTGCCAGCAGCCCCGACAGGGTGGGGAATTCACCCCTCCACTTT	CASSPDRVGNSPLHF
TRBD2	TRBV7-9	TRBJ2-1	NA	TGTGCCAGCAGCGGCGGGGGGGCAGTATCTGAGCAGTTCTTC	CASSGGGAVSEQFF
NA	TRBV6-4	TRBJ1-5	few	TGTGCCAGCAGACCGGGAGATAGCAATCAGCCCCAGCATTTT	CASRPGDSNQPQHF
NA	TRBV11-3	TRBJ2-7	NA	TGTGCCAGCAGTTACAGGGATTCGGGCGAGCAGTACTTC	CASSYRDSGEQYF
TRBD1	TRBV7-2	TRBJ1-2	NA	TGTGCCAGCAGCTTAGGCGGAACGGGACAGGGTAATGGCTACACCTTC	CASSLGGTGQGNGYTF
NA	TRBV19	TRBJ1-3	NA	TGTGCCAGTAGTATAGGCAGGGTTACTGGAAACACCATATATTTT	CASSIGRVTGNTIYF
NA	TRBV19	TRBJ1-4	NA	TGTGCCAGTAGATGGGGGGGTGAAAAACTGTTTTTT	CASRWGGEKLFF
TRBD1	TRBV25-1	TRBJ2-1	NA	TGTGCCAGCAGTGAATTATCCTCTCCGACAGGGGAGCAGTTCTTC	CASSELSSPTGEQFF
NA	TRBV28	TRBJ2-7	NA	TGTGCCAGCAGTTTAGCGCGGTCCTACGAGCAGTACTTC	CASSLARSYEQYF
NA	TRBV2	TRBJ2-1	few	TGTGCCAGCAGTCAATCGGGGGACAGGGGTTCCCGACTAGCGGGAACCTACAATGAGCAGTTCTTC	CASSQSGDRGSRLAGTYNEQFF
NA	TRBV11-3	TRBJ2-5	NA	TGTGCCAGCAGCTTAGGGCTACAGATTCAAGAGACCCAGTACTTC	CASSLGLQIQETQYF
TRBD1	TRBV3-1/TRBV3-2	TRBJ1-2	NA	TGTGCCAGCAGCCAAGCACAGACAGGGGGCTATGGCTACACCTTC	CASSQAQTGGYGYTF
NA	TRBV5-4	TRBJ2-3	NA	TGTGCCAGCAGCTTGGACCGGGAAGATACGCAGTATTTT	CASSLDREDTQYF
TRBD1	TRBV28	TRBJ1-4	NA	TGTGCCAGCTGGACAGGGGGCTCGTGGGAAAAACTGTTTTTT	CASWTGGSWEKLFF
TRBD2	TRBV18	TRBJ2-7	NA	TGTGCCAGCTCGCAGCGACTAGCGGACGGCTACGAGCAGTACTTC	CASSQRLADGYEQYF
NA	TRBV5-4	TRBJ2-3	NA	TGTGCCAGCAGCTTGGGCAGGACAGAAAATACGCAGTATTTT	CASSLGRTENTQYF
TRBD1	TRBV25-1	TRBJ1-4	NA	TGTGCCAGCAGTGCTCACACACAGGGGGAAAAACTGTTTTTT	CASSAHTQGEKLFF
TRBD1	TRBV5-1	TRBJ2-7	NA	TGCGCCAGCAGCTTGGTGGGGGGACAGGGAATCTACGAGCAGTACTTC	CASSLVGGQGIYEQYF
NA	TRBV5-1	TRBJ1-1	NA	TGCGCCAGCAGTTCGACGGCAACAGCCATGAACACTGAAGCTTTCTTT	CASSSTATAMNTEAFF
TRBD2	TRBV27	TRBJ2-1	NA	TGTGCCAGCAGTTTGGGACTAGCGGGGGGCGAGCAGTTCTTC	CASSLGLAGGEQFF
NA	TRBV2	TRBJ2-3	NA	TGTGCCAGCAGTAGCGTTGGCACAGATACGCAGTATTTT	CASSSVGTDTQYF
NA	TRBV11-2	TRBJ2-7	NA	TGTGCCAGCAGCCCAGGAAGCACCCCGACCTACGAGCAGTACTTC	CASSPGSTPTYEQYF
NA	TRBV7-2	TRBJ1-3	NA	TGTGCCAGCAGCTTAGACGCCAGGGCCTCTGGAAACACCATATATTTT	CASSLDARASGNTIYF
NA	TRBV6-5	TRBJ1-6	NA	TGTGCCAGCAGACGGGGGGCCGGTTCACCCCTCCACTTT	CASRRGAGSPLHF
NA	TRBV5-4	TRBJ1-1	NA	TGTGCCAGCAGCTTTGAGTACACTGAAGCTTTCTTT	CASSFEYTEAFF
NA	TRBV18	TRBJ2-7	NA	TGTGCCAGCTCACCACCCTCAGGGCCGCGCGAGCAGTACTTC	CASSPPSGPREQYF
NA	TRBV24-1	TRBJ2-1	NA	TGTGCCACCAGTGATTATACAGGGTGGGGGAATGAGCAGTTCTTC	CATSDYTGWGNEQFF
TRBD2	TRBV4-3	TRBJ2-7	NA	TGCGCCAGCAGCCAAGGCGGGAGTGGGTACGAGCAGTACTTC	CASSQGGSGYEQYF
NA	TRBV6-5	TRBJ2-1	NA	TGTGCCAGCAGCGCTCCAGGGCTTGATGAGCAGTTCTTC	CASSAPGLDEQFF
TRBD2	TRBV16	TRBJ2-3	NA	TGTGCCAGCAGCCATCCCCCCGAGGCGGGAGGTATCGATACGCAGTATTTT	CASSHPPEAGGIDTQYF
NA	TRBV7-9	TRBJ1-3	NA	TGTGCCAGCAGCTTAGGCCCTGGCAGGGACTCTGGAAACACCATATATTTT	CASSLGPGRDSGNTIYF
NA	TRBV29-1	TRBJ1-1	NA	TGCAGCGTTGATCCCGGGACTGAAGCTTTCTTT	CSVDPGTEAFF
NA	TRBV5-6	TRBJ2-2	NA	TGTGCCAGCAGTCTCTTCGACAGGAACACCGGGGAGCTGTTTTTT	CASSLFDRNTGELFF
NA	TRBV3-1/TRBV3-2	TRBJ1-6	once	TGTGCCAGCAGCCAAGTTCTCCAGGCCAATTCACCCCTCCACTTT	CASSQVLQANSPLHF
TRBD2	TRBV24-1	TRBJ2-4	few	TGTGCCACCAGTGATCCGACTAGCGGGGGGCCAAACATTCAGTACTTC	CATSDPTSGGPNIQYF
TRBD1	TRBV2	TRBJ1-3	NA	TGTGCCAGCAGCCTCGAAGGGACAGATGGAAGCACCATATATTTT	CASSLEGTDGSTIYF